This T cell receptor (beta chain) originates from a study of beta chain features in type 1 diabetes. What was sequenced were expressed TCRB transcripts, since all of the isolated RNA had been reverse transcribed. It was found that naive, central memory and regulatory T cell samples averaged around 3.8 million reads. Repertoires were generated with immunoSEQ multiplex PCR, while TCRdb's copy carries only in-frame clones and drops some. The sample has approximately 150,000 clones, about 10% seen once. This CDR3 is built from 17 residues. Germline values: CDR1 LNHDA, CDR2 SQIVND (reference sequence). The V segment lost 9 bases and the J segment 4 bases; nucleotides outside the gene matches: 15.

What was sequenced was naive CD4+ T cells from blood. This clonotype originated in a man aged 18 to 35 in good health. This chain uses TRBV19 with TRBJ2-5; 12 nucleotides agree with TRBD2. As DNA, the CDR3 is TGTGCCAGCTCCATAATTTGGACTAGCGGGGTCCGAGAGACCCAGTACTTC. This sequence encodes CASSIIWTSGVRETQYF.